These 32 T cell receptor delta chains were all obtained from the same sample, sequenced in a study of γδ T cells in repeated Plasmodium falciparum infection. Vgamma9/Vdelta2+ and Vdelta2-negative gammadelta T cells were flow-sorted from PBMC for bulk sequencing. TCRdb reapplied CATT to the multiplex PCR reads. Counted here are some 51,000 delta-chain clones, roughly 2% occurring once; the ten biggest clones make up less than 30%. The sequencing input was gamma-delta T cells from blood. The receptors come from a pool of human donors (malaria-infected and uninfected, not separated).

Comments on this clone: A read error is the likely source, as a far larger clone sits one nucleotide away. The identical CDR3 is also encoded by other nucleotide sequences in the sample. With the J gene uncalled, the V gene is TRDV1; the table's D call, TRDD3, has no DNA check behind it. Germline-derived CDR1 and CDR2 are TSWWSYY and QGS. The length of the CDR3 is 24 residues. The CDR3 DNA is TGTGCTCTTGGGCACTACATACCCGTTTTCGACTGGGGGATAGTGGACCTGTACACCGATAAACTTATCTTT. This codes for CALGHYIPVFDWGIVDLYTDKLIF.

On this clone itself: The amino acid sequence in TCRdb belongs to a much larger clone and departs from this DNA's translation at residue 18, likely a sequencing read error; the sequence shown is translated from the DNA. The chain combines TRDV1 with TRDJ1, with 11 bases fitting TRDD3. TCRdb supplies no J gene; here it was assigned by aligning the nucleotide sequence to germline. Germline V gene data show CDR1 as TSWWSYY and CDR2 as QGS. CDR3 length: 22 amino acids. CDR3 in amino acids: CALGALLIPLWGIRGYTEKLIF. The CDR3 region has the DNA TGTGCTCTTGGGGCCCTCCTTATCCCCTTGTGGGGGATACGAGGGTACACCGAGAAACTCATCTTT.

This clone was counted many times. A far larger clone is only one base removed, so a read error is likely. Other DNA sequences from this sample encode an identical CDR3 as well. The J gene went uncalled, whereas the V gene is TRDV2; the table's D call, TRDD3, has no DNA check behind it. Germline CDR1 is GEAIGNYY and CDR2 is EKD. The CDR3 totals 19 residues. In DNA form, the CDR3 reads TGTGCCTGTGACACTTTGAGCCCCACTGGGGGACGGTACACCGATAAACTCATCTTC. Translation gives CACDTLSPTGGRYTDKLIF.

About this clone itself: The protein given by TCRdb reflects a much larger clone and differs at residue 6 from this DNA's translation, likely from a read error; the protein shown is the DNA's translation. The CDR3: CACDTTWVGDTSDKLIF. Here the CDR3 DNA reads TGTGCCTGTGACACCACATGGGTGGGGGATACCTCCGATAAACTCATCTTT. The rearrangement joins TRDV2 to TRDJ1; the match to TRDD3 covers 10 bases. TCRdb is silent on the J gene; assignment here came from matching the DNA to germline. V shed 0 bases and J 3 bases; nucleotides not matched to a gene: 9. The V gene's germline CDR1 is GEAIGNYY and CDR2 EKD. This CDR3 spans 17 amino acids.

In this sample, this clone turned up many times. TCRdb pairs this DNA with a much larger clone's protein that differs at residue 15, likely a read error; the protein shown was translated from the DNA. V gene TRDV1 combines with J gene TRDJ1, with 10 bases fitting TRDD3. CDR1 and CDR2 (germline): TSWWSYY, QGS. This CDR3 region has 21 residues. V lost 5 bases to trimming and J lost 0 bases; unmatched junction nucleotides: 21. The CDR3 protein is CALGKGILWWGIPKHTDKLIF. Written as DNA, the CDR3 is TGTGCTCTTGGGAAGGGGATTCTTTGGTGGGGGATACCAAAGCACACCGATAAACTCATCTTT.

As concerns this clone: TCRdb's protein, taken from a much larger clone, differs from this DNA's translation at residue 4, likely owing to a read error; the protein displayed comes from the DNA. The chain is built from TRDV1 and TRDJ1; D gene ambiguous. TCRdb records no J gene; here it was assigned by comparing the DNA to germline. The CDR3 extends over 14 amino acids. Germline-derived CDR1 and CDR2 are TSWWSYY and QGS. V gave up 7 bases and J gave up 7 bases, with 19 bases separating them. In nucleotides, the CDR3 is TGTGCTCTTGAGGGGTTTCCCTTTAGCGGTAAACTCATCTTT. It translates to CALEGFPFSGKLIF.

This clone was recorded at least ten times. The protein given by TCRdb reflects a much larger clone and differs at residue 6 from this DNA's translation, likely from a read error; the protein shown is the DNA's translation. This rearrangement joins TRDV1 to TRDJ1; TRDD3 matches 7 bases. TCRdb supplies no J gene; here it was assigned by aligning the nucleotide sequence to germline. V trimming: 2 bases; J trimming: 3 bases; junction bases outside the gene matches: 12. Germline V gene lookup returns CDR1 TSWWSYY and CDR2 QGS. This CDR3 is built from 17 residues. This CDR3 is CALGEFSYVGYADKLIF. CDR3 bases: TGTGCTCTTGGGGAATTCTCCTATGTTGGATACGCCGATAAACTCATCTTT.

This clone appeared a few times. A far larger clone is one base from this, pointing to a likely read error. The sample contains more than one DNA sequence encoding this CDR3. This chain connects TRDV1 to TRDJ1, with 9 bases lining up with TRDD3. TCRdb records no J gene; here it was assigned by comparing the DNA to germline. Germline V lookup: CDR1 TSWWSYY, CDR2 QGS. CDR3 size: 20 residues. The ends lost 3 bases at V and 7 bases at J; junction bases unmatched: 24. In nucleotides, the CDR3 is TGTGCTCTTGGGGACCTCCTACCTACGGTCCCTGGGGGATTGAGGGGTAAACTCATCTTT. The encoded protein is CALGDLLPTVPGGLRGKLIF.

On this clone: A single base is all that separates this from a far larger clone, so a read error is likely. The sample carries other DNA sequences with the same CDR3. The DNA for the CDR3 is TGTGCTTATAGGAGGGTTTCCCCTTCCGAAGGCCCTCGGTACACCGATAAACTCATCTTT. It yields the protein CAYRRVSPSEGPRYTDKLIF. V and J are TRAV38-2/DV8 and TRDJ1, with a tentative D call TRDD2 (6 bases). No J gene was available from TCRdb, and it was assigned here by a germline match of the DNA. The V end lost 2 bases, the J end lost 0 bases, and 26 bases lay between the germline ends. In germline, CDR1 is TSESDYY, CDR2 QEAYKQQN. The CDR3 is 20 residues long.

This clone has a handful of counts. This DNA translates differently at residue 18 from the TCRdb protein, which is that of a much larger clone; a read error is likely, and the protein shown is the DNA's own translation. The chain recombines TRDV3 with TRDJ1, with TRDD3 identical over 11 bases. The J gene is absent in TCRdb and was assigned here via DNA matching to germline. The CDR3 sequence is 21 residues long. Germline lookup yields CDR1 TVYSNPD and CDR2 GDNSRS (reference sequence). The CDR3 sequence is CAFIHPTHWGITTIYTDELIF. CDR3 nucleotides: TGTGCCTTTATCCACCCTACGCACTGGGGGATAACGACGATTTACACCGATGAACTCATCTTT.

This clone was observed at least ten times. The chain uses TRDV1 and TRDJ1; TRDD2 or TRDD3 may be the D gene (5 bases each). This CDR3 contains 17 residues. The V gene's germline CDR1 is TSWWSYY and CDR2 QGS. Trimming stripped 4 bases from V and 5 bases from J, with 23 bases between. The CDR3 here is CALGGILVWGSGDKLIF. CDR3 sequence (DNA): TGTGCTCTTGGGGGAATCCTAGTATGGGGCTCGGGAGATAAACTCATCTTT.

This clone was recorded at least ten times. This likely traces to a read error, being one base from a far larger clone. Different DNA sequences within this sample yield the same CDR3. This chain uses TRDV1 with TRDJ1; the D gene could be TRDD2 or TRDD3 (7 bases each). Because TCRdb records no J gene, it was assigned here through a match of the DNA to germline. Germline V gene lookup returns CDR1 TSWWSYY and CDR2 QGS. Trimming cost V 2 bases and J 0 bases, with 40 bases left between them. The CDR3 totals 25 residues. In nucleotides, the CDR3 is TGTGCTCTTGGGGAAGGTTCGTACTTCCTATCGACATACTGGGGAATACGCTGGTACACCGATAAACTCATCTTT. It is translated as CALGEGSYFLSTYWGIRWYTDKLIF.

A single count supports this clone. CDR3 region: CAGGTGYDKLIF. DNA for the CDR3: TGTGCTGGGGGGACCGGATACGATAAACTCATCTTT. V usage is TRDV2 and J usage is TRDJ1; D is perhaps TRDD3 (6 bases). TCRdb supplies no J gene; here it was assigned by aligning the nucleotide sequence to germline. Germline CDR1 and CDR2: GEAIGNYY and EKD. The CDR3 totals 12 residues.

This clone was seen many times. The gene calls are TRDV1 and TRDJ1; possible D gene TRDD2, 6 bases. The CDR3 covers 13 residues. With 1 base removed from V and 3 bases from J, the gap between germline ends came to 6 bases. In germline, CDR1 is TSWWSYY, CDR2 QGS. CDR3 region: CALGEPFPDKLIF. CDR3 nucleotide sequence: TGTGCTCTTGGGGAACCCTTCCCCGATAAACTCATCTTT.

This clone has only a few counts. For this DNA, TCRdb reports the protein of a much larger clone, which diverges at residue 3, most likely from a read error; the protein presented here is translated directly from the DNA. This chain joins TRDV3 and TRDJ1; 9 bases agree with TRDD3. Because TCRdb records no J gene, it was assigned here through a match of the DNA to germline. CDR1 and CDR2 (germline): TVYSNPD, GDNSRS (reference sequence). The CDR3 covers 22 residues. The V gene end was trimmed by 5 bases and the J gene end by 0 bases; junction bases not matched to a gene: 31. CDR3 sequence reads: CAPPRGPSGLGIRVWYTDKLIF. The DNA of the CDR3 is TGTGCCCCCCCGCGGGGACCTTCCGGTTTGGGGATACGCGTTTGGTACACCGATAAACTCATCTTT.

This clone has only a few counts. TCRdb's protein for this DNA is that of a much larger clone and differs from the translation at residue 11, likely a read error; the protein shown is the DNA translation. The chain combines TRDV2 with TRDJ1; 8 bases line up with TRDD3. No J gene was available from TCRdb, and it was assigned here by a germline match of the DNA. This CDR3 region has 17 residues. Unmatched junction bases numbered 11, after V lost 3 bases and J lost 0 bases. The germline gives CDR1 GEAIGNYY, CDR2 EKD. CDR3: CACDPLGDLEYTDKLIF. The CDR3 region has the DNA TGTGCCTGTGACCCTCTGGGGGACCTAGAGTACACCGATAAACTCATCTTT.

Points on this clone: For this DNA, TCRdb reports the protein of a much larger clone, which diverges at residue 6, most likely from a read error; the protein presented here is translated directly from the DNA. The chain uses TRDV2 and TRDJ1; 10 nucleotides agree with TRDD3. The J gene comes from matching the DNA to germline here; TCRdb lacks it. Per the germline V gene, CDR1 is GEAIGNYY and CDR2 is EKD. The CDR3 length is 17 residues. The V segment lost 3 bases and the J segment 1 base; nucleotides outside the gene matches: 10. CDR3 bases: TGTGCCTGTGACGCCCCGGGGGATACGGCGTCCACCGATAAACTCATCTTT. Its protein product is CACDAPGDTASTDKLIF.

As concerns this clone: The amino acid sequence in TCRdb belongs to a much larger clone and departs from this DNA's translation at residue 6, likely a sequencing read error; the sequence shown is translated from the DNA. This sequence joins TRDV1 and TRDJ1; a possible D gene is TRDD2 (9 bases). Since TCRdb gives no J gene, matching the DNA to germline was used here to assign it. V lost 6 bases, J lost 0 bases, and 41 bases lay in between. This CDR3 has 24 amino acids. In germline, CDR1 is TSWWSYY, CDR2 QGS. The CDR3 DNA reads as TGTGCTCTTGGACCACATCGGGCCCCTTCCTACGTGTTTACTGGGGGCCGTTACACCGATAAACTCATCTTT. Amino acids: CALGPHRAPSYVFTGGRYTDKLIF.

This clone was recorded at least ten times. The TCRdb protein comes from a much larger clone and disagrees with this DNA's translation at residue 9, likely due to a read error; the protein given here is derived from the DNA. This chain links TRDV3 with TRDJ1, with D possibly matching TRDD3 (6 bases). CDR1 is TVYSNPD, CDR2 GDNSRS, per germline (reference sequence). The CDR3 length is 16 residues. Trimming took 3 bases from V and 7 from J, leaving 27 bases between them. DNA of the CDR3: TGTGCCTTCACCCTATCGGAGGGGGGAGGGGCTATTAAACTCATCTTT. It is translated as CAFTLSEGGGAIKLIF. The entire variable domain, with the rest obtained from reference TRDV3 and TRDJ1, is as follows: CDKVTQSSPDQTVASGSEVVLLCTYDTVYSNPDLFWYRIRPDYSFQFVFYGDNSRSEGADFTQGRFSVKHILTQKAFHLVISPVRTEDSATYYCAFTLSEGGGAIKLIFGKGTRVTVEP.

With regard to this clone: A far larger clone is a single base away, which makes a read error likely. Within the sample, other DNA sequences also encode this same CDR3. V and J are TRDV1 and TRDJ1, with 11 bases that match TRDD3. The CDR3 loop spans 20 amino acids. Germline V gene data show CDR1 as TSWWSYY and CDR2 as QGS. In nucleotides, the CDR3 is TGTGCTCTGGGGGGAGCCTTCCTGGGGGATACAACGAGGCGGGTCGATAAACTCATCTTT. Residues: CALGGAFLGDTTRRVDKLIF.

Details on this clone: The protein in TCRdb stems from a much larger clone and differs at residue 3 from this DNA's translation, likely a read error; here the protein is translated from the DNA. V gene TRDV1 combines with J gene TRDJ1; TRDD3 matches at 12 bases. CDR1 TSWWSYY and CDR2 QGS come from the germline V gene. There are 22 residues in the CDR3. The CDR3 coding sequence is TGTGCTTTTGGGGACCCTCCCTACGCCGGTACTGGGGGATACAAGGGCCCCGATAAACTCATCTTT. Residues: CAFGDPPYAGTGGYKGPDKLIF.

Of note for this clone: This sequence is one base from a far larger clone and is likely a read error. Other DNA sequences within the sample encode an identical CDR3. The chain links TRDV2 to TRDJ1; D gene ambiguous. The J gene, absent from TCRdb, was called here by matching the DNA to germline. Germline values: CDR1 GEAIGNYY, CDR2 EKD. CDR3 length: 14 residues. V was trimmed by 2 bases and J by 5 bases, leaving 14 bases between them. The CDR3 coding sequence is TGTGCCTGTGACAAGGGTATACTCCGTGATAAACTCATCTTT. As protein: CACDKGILRDKLIF.

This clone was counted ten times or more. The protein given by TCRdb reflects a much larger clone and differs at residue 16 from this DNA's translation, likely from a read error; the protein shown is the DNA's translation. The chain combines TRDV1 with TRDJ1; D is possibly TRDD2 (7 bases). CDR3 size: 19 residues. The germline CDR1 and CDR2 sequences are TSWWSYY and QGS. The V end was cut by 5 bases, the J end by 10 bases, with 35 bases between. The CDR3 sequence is CALGKAIFLLGWGWNRLIF. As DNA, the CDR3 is TGTGCTCTTGGGAAGGCCATATTCCTACTCGGCTGGGGATGGAATAGACTCATCTTT.

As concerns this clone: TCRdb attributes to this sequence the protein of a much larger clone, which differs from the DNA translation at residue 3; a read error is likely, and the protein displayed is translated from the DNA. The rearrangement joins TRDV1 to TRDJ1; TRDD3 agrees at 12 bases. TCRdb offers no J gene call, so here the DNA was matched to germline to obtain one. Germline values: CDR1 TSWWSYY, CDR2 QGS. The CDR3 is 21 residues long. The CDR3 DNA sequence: TGTGCTCCTGGGGGTATGCAAGGCAGCTGGGGGATACGCTGGTACACCGATAAACTCATCTTT. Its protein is CAPGGMQGSWGIRWYTDKLIF.

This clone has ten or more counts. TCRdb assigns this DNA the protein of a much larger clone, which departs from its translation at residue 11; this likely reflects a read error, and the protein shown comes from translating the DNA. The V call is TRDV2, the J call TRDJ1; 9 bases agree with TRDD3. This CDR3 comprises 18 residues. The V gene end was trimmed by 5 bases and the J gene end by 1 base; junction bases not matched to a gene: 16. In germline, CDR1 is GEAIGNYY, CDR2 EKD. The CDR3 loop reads CACVIGLLGDKITDKLIF. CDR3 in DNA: TGTGCCTGTGTGATTGGTTTACTGGGGGACAAAATCACCGATAAACTCATCTTT.

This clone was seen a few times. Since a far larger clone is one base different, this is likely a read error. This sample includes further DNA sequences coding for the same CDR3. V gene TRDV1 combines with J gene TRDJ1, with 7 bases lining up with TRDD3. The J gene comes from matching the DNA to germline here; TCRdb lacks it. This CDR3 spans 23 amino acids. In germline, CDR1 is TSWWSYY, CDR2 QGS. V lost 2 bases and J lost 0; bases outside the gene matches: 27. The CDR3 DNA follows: TGTGCTCTTGGGGAAGTCCATTTCTACAGCCGGGGGATCCACCCCCAATACACCGATAAACTCATCTTT. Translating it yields CALGEVHFYSRGIHPQYTDKLIF.

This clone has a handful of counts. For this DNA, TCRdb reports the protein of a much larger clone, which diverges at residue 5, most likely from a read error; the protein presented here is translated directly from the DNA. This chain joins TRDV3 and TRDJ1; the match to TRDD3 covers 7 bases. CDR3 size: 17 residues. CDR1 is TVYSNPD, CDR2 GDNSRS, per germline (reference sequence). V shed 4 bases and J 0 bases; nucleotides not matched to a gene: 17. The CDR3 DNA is TGTGCCTCCGACCGCCTCCTGGGGGTCCAGTACACCGATAAACTCATCTTT. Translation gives CASDRLLGVQYTDKLIF.

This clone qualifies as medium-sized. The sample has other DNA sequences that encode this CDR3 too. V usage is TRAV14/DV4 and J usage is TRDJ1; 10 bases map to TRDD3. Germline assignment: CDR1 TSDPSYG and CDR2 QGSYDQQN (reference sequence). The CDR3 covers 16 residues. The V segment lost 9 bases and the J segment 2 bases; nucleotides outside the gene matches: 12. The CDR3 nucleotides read TGTGCAATTCGCCGTACTGGGGGATTCGAAACCGATAAACTCATCTTT. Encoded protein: CAIRRTGGFETDKLIF.

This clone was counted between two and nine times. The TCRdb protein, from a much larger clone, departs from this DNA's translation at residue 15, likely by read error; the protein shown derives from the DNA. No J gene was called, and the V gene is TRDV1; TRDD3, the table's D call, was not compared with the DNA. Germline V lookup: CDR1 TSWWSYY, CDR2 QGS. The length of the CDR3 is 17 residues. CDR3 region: CALGELRFEALGAQRFF. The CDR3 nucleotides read TGTGCTCTTGGGGAACTACGCTTCGAGGCCCTAGGGGCACAACGCTTCTTT.

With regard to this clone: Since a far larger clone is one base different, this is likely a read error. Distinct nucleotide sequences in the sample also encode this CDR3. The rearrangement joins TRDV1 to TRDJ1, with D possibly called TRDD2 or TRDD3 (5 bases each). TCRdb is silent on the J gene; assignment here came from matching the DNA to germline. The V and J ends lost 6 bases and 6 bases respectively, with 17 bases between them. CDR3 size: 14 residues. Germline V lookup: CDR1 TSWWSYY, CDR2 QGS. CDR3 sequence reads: CALGPTGGVNKLIF. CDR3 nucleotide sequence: TGTGCTCTTGGACCTACCGGGGGCGTGAATAAACTCATCTTT.

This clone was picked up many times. CDR3 residues: CALGARFLLVGDTHKLIF. The CDR3, as DNA: TGTGCTCTTGGGGCCCGGTTCCTCTTGGTGGGGGATACGCATAAACTCATCTTT. The chain has TRDV1 and TRDJ1, with 11 bases identical to TRDD3. The CDR3 loop spans 18 amino acids. Losses at the gene ends were 4 bases for V and 6 bases for J; bases not matched to a gene: 16. Germline loops: CDR1 TSWWSYY, CDR2 QGS.

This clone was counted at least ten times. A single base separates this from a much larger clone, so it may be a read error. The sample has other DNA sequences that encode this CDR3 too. CDR3 sequence: CACDTLVPGDKLIF. CDR3 coding DNA: TGTGCCTGTGACACACTAGTCCCGGGGGATAAACTCATCTTC. The J segment was not called; the V segment is TRDV2; the table's D gene call, TRDD3, was not cross checked with the DNA. This CDR3 is built from 14 residues. Germline V CDR1 and CDR2: GEAIGNYY, EKD.